This T cell receptor (beta chain) is drawn from a study of shared clonotypes between healthy human individuals. Notes on the study in general: Clonotypes not shared had lower generation probabilities than those common to all four donors. Sharing across a handful of donors was seen in roughly 5% of naive CD4 clonotypes.

With respect to this clone: Antigen specificity is unknown.

The V segment lost 5 bases and the J segment 5 bases; nucleotides outside the gene matches: 5. The CDR3 is 15 amino acids. The germline CDR1 and CDR2 sequences are MNHNY and SVGAGI (reference sequence). Produced via immunoSEQ multiplex PCR; TCRdb's table is partial and in-frame only. The sample records roughly 1,500,000 clones, 95% to 99% being singletons. This clonotype was sampled from a man aged 25-45 years in good health. Input material: naive CD4+ T cells sorted from blood. Subset noted: CD45RA+ positively selected. The gene calls are TRBV6-6 and TRBJ2-1; 11 nucleotides align to TRBD2. The CDR3 region has the DNA TGTGCCAGCAGTCCGGGGACTAGCGGAAACAATGAGCAGTTCTTC. This encodes CASSPGTSGNNEQFF.